The T cell receptor beta chain under discussion was sequenced for a study of blood T cell repertoires in COVID-19. Per the authors' pipeline: Reference gene primer amplification in the assay estimated nucleated cell counts. This table comes from immunoSEQ multiplex PCR, and its TCRdb copy is limited to in-frame clones, with some not included. The V and J calls and the clone size are those of that table, but D and trimming were determined from the DNA. The table lists approximately 70,000 clones, more than 85% of them singletons. The CDR3 loop spans 13 amino acids. The junction had 7 bases not matched to a gene; V was cut back by 9 bases and J by 6 bases.

The chain employs TRBV12-3 or TRBV12-4 and TRBJ1-3; 8 nucleotides agree with TRBD1. Sequencing was carried out using peripheral blood. The clonotype comes from a man in his fifties or sixties with COVID-19, enrolled during active disease. The CDR3 sequence is CASGQGAINTIYF. The CDR3, as DNA: TGTGCCAGTGGCCAGGGGGCAATAAACACCATATATTTT.